This TCR beta chain was recovered during a study of post-analysis software for immune sequencing data. About the research overall: Patients had relapsing-remitting, secondary progressive or progressive-relapsing multiple sclerosis; some lacked subtype.

General observations from the study: Under the F measure, samples that were prepared in one batch clustered strongly together. Higher frequency in patients than in controls was seen for several TRBV segments, with TRBV5-6, TRBV5-1 and TRBV20-1 among them. In multiple sclerosis, normalized Chao1 diversity was significantly below that of controls.

A note on this clonotype: Its antigen is currently unknown.

cDNA libraries for TCR beta contained unique molecular identifiers. T cells numbering roughly 1 to 10 million yielded roughly 0.5 million cDNA molecules. TCRdb analysed the PCR reads with MiXCR anew, one entry per CDR3 protein. This table holds some 890,000 distinct CDR3 sequences, about 53% found once. The V gene lost 3 bases and the J gene lost 5 bases, with 13 bases spanning the gap. The CDR3 loop spans 14 amino acids. Sequencing was carried out using blood. The receptor comes from a girl between 10 and 17 years old with multiple sclerosis. The V call is TRBV12-3 or TRBV12-4, the J call TRBJ2-5; no clear D gene. In DNA, the CDR3 is TGTGCCAGCAGTTTGGGCCGGTCCATTGAGACCCAGTACTTC. Protein sequence: CASSLGRSIETQYF.